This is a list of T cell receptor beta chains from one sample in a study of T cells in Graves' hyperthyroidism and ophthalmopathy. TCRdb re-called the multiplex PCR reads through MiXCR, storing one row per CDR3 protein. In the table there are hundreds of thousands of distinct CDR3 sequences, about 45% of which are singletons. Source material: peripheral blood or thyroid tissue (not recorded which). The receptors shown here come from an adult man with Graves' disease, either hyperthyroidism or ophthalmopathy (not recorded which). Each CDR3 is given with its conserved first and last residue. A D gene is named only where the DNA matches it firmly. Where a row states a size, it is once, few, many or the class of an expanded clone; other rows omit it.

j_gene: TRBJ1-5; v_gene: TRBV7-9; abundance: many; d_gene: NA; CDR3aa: CASSPGQNQPQHF; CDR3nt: TGTGCCAGCAGCCCCGGACAGAATCAGCCCCAGCATTTT
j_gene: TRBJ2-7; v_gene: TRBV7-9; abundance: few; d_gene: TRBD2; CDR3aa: CASSHGGAGGLEQYF; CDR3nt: TGTGCCAGCAGCCATGGTGGGGCGGGAGGACTCGAGCAGTACTTC
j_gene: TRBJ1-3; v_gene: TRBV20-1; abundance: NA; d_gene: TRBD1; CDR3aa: CSATDRFHGAGVYF; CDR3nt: TGCAGTGCTACGGACAGGTTTCATGGTGCGGGAGTATATTTT
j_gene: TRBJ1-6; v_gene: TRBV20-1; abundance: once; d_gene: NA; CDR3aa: CSAPFFGWGSPLHF; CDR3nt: TGCAGTGCGCCATTCTTTGGATGGGGTTCACCCCTCCACTTT
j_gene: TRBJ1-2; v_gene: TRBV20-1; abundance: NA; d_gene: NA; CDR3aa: CSARRFLGEYGYTF; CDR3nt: TGCAGTGCTCGCCGGTTTCTGGGTGAATATGGCTACACCTTC
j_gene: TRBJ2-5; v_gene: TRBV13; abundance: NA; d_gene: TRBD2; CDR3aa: CASSRRLAEQETQYF; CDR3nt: TGTGCCAGCAGCAGAAGACTAGCGGAGCAAGAGACCCAGTACTTC
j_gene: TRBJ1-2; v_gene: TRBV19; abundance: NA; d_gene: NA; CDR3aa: CANSSGSRDTF; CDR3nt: TGTGCCAATAGTTCCGGGTCTCGGGACACCTTC
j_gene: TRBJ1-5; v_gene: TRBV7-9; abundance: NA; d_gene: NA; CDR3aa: CASSLFGTSNNQPQHF; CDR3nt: TGTGCCAGCAGCTTGTTTGGGACTTCCAACAATCAGCCCCAGCATTTT
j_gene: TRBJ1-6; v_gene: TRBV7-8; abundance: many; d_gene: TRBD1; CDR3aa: CASSQLGGYRGSPLHF; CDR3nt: TGTGCCAGCAGTCAACTCGGGGGCTACAGGGGTTCACCCCTCCACTTT
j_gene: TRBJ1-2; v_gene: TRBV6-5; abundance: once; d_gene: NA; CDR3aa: CASSRKQGSDGYTF; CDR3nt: TGTGCCAGCAGTAGGAAGCAGGGGAGCGATGGCTACACCTTC
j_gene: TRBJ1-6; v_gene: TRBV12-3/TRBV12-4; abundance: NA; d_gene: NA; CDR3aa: CASTTDGSYNSPLHF; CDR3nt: TGTGCCAGCACTACTGACGGCTCCTATAATTCACCCCTCCACTTT
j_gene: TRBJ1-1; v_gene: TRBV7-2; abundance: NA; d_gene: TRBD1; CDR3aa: CASSLDRGAMNTEAFF; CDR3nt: TGTGCCAGCAGCTTGGACAGGGGGGCTATGAACACTGAAGCTTTCTTT
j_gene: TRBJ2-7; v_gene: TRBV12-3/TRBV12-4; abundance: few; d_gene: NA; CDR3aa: CASSNRDTYEQYF; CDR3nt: TGTGCCAGCAGTAACCGGGACACCTACGAGCAGTACTTC
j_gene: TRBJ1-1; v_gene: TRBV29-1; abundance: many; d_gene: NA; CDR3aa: CSVVGAVGTEAFF; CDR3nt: TGCAGCGTTGTCGGGGCTGTTGGCACTGAAGCTTTCTTT
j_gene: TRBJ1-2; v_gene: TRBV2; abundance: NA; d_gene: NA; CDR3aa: CASKRGGAVHGYTF; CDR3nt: TGTGCCAGCAAGAGGGGGGGGGCTGTCCATGGCTACACCTTC
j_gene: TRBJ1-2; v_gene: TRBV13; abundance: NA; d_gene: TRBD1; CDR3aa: CASSLEAGGQGYGYTF; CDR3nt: TGTGCCAGCAGCCTTGAAGCAGGGGGACAGGGCTATGGCTACACCTTC
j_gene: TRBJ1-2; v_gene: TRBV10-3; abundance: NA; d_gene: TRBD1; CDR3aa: CAISGQGYGYTF; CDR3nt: TGTGCCATCAGTGGACAGGGTTACGGCTACACCTTC
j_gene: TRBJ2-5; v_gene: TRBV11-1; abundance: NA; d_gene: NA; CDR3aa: CASSLERGTWETQYF; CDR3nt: TGTGCCAGCAGCTTAGAGAGGGGGACCTGGGAGACCCAGTACTTC
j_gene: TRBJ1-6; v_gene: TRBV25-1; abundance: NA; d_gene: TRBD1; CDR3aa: CASSDSFGTGGSSPLHF; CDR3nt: TGTGCCAGCAGTGACTCATTCGGGACAGGGGGCAGTTCACCCCTCCACTTT
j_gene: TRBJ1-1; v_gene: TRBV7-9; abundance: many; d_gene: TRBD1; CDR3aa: CASSLRTGMNTEAFF; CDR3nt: TGTGCCAGCAGCTTACGGACAGGGATGAACACTGAAGCTTTCTTT
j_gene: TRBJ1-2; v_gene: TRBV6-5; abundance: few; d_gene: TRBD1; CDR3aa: CASSYNPLGQGLDGYTF; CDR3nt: TGTGCCAGCAGTTACAATCCCCTCGGACAGGGGCTAGACGGCTACACCTTC
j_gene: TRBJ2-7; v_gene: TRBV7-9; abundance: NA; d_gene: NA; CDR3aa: CASSADPAGAAYEQYF; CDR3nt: TGTGCCAGCAGCGCCGACCCCGCGGGGGCTGCCTACGAGCAGTACTTC
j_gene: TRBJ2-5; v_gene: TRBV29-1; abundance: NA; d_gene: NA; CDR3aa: CSVVLRIQETQYF; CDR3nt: TGCAGCGTTGTATTGCGGATCCAAGAGACCCAGTACTTC
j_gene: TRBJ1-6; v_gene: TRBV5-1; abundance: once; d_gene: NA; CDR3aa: CASSFTWGTPNSPLHF; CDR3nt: TGCGCCAGCAGCTTCACTTGGGGGACACCTAATTCACCCCTCCACTTT
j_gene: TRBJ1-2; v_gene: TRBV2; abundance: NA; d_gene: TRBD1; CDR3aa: CARETGGPYGYTF; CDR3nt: TGTGCTAGAGAAACAGGGGGCCCCTATGGCTACACCTTC
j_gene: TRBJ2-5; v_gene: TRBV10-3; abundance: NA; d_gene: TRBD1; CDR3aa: CAISGVTGGETQYF; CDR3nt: TGTGCCATCAGTGGCGTGACAGGGGGAGAGACCCAGTACTTC
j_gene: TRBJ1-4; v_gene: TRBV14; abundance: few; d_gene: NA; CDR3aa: CASSHLQGTNEKLFF; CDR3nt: TGTGCCAGCAGTCATCTTCAGGGAACTAATGAAAAACTGTTTTTT